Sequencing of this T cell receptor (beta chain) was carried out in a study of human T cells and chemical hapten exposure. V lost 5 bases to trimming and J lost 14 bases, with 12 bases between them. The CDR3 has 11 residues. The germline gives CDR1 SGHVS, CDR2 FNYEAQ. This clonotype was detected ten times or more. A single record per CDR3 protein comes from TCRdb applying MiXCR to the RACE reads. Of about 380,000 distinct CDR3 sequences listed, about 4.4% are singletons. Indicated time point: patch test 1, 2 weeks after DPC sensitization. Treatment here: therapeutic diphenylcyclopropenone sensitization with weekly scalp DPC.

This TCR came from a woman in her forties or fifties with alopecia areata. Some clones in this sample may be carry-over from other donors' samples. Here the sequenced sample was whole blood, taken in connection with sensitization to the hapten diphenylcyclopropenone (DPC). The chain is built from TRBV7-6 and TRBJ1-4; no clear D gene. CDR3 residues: CASSGGFGLFF. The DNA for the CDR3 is TGTGCCAGCAGCGGCGGATTTGGGCTGTTTTTT.